The 2 T cell receptor beta chains below were found in one sample sequenced in a study of CD8 T cells in ankylosing spondylitis. General study results and limits: Ankylosing spondylitis blood seemed to carry a telltale TCR beta motif made of eight or nine highly homologous variants.

A single record per CDR3 protein comes from TCRdb applying MiXCR to the 5' RACE reads. The sample lists 700,000 to 850,000 distinct CDR3 sequences, approximately 10% occurring once. Their cognate antigens are unknown. The material sequenced was blood, either unsorted or a sorted T cell fraction (not recorded which). Every receptor here comes from a male donor with ankylosing spondylitis.

The chain links TRBV6-1 to TRBJ2-2; D uncertain. The V gene lost 2 bases and the J gene lost 3 bases, with 13 bases spanning the gap. Germline V gives CDR1 MNHNS, CDR2 SASEGT. The CDR3 is made up of 16 amino acids. The CDR3 nucleotides are TGTGCCAGCAGTGAACTCGCGCCTAGTTACACCGGGGAGCTGTTTTTT. Translation gives CASSELAPSYTGELFF.

The rearrangement uses TRBV12-3 or TRBV12-4 and TRBJ2-1, with 8 bases fitting TRBD2. With V trimmed by 6 bases and J by 7 bases, 8 bases remained unmatched. The CDR3 spans 14 residues. For the CDR3, the DNA is TGTGCCAGCAGCTTCAGCGGGGGCCGGAATGAGCAGTTCTTC. Translation gives CASSFSGGRNEQFF.